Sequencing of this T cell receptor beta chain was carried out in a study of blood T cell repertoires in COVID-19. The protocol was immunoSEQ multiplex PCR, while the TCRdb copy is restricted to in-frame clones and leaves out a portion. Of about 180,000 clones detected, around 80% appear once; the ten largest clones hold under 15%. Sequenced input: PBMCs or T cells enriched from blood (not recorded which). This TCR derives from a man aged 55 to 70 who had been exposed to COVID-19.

The CDR3 nucleotides are TGTGCCAGCACGGAGGGGTACAATGAGCAGTTCTTC. Translated: CASTEGYNEQFF. This chain joins TRBV25-1 and TRBJ2-1; a weak D match, TRBD2 (6 bases). CDR1 MGHDK and CDR2 SYGVNS come from the germline V gene. Trimming stripped 7 bases from V and 4 bases from J, with 8 bases between. The CDR3 has 12 residues.